This is a list of T cell receptor beta chains from one sample in a study of blood T cell repertoires in COVID-19. Assay: immunoSEQ multiplex PCR; the TCRdb copy retains only in-frame clones and omits some. The table includes approximately 240,000 clones, more than 60% detected once. The specimen was peripheral blood. The receptors derive from a woman aged 40 to 50 with active or convalescent COVID-19. CDR3s include the opening cysteine and the closing phenylalanine or tryptophan. D genes are given only for firm matches. Rows give clone size only sometimes, using once, few, many, or a class for an expanded clone.

CDR3 protein: CASSEGPLYEDEKLFF
CDR3 DNA: TGTGCCAGCAGTGAAGGTCCTTTATATGAGGATGAAAAACTGTTTTTT
clone size: -
CDR3 length: 16
D gene: -
J gene: TRBJ1-4
V gene: TRBV6-1

CDR3 protein: CASSLAPGLNTEAFF
CDR3 DNA: TGTGCCAGCAGCTTAGCGCCGGGTCTCAACACTGAAGCTTTCTTT
clone size: -
CDR3 length: 15
D gene: -
J gene: TRBJ1-1
V gene: TRBV5-4

CDR3 protein: CATGAGRTDTQYF
CDR3 DNA: TGTGCCACCGGGGCGGGGCGCACAGATACGCAGTATTTT
clone size: -
CDR3 length: 13
D gene: -
J gene: TRBJ2-3
V gene: TRBV3-1/TRBV3-2

CDR3 protein: CASKTGFGANYGYTF
CDR3 DNA: TGTGCCAGCAAAACAGGTTTCGGAGCTAACTATGGCTACACCTTC
clone size: -
CDR3 length: 15
D gene: -
J gene: TRBJ1-2
V gene: TRBV2

CDR3 protein: CASSSTTDGGGYTF
CDR3 DNA: TGTGCCAGCAGTTCCACGACCGATGGCGGTGGCTACACCTTC
clone size: -
CDR3 length: 14
D gene: -
J gene: TRBJ1-2
V gene: TRBV6-5

CDR3 protein: CASSYSGASTDTQYF
CDR3 DNA: TGTGCCAGCAGCTATAGCGGAGCTAGCACAGATACGCAGTATTTT
clone size: -
CDR3 length: 15
D gene: -
J gene: TRBJ2-3
V gene: TRBV9

CDR3 protein: CAWRNRGGYTF
CDR3 DNA: TGTGCCTGGAGGAATAGGGGTGGCTACACCTTC
clone size: few
CDR3 length: 11
D gene: -
J gene: TRBJ1-2
V gene: TRBV30

CDR3 protein: CASRRDRGTYNSPLHF
CDR3 DNA: TGTGCCAGCAGACGGGACAGGGGGACCTATAATTCACCCCTCCACTTT
clone size: -
CDR3 length: 16
D gene: TRBD1
J gene: TRBJ1-6
V gene: TRBV5-4

CDR3 protein: CASSDSDRSYGYTF
CDR3 DNA: TGTGCCAGCAGTGACTCGGACAGGTCCTATGGCTACACCTTC
clone size: few
CDR3 length: 14
D gene: TRBD1
J gene: TRBJ1-2
V gene: TRBV6-4

CDR3 protein: CASSPQGRPLGDGYTF
CDR3 DNA: TGTGCCAGCAGCCCCCAGGGCAGGCCGCTGGGTGATGGCTACACCTTC
clone size: -
CDR3 length: 16
D gene: -
J gene: TRBJ1-2
V gene: TRBV9